This T cell receptor beta chain emerged from a study of T cells in Graves' hyperthyroidism and ophthalmopathy. From RNA transcripts, TCR beta CDR3 regions were amplified. An initial round of RT-PCR targeting the TCR CDR3 relied on the HTBI primer set. TCRdb reanalysed the multiplex PCR reads using MiXCR and keeps one entry per CDR3 protein. Of approximately 430,000 distinct CDR3 sequences listed, about 15% are singletons. The CDR3 length is 12 residues. V lost 8 bases and J lost 7, with 14 bases in between. Hyperthyroidism patients were newly diagnosed, had disease duration under 2 months, and were aged 18 to 65 years. Uncontrolled infection, other autoimmune disease, pregnancy or lactation barred patients from enrollment. Notes on this clonotype: Its specificity is unknown.

General observations from the study: Blood also carried most thyroid clonotypes expanded above 0.001.

The TCR sequence derives from a woman aged 18-29 years with Graves' hyperthyroidism. Sample: blood. The gene calls are TRBV12-3 or TRBV12-4 and TRBJ2-5; D is possibly TRBD1 (5 bases). As DNA, the CDR3 is TGTGCCAGCGGGGCTCGTGTGGGGACCCAGTACTTC. Translation: CASGARVGTQYF.